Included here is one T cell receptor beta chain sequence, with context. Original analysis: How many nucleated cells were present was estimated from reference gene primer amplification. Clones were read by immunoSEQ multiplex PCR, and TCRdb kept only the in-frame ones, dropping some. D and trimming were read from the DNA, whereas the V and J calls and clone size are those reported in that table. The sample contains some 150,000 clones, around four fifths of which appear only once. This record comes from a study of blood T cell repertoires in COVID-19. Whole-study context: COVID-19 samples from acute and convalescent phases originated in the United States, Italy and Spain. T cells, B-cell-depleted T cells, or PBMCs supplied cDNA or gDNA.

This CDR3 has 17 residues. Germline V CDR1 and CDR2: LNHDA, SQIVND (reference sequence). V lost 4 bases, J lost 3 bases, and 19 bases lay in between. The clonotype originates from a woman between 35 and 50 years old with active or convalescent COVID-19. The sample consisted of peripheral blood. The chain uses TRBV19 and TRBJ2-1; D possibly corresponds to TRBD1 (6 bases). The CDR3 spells CASSRRTDPTFYNEQFF. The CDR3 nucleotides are TGTGCCAGTAGTAGGCGGACAGACCCGACGTTCTACAATGAGCAGTTCTTC. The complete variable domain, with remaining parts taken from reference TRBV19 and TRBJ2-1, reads DGGITQSPKYLFRKEGQNVTLSCEQNLNHDAMYWYRQDPGQGLRLIYYSQIVNDFQKGDIAEGYSVSREKKESFPLTVTSAQKNPTAFYLCASSRRTDPTFYNEQFFGPGTRLTVL.